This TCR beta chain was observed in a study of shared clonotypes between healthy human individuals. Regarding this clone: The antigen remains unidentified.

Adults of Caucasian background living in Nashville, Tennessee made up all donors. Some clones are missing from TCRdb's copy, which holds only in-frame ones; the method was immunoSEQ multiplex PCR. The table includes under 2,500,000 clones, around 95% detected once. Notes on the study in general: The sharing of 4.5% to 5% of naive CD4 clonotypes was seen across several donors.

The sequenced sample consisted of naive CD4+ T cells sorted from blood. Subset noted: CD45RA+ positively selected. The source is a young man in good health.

CDR3 sequence reads: CASRKDRATSPLHF. The CDR3, as DNA: TGTGCCAGCAGGAAGGACAGGGCAACGTCACCCCTCCACTTT. The chain has TRBV6-1 and TRBJ1-6; TRBD1 aligns across 8 bases. The CDR3 totals 14 residues. The J segment lost 10 bases and the V segment lost 6 bases, leaving 8 bases of the junction unmatched. Looked up from germline, CDR1 is MNHNS and CDR2 is SASEGT.